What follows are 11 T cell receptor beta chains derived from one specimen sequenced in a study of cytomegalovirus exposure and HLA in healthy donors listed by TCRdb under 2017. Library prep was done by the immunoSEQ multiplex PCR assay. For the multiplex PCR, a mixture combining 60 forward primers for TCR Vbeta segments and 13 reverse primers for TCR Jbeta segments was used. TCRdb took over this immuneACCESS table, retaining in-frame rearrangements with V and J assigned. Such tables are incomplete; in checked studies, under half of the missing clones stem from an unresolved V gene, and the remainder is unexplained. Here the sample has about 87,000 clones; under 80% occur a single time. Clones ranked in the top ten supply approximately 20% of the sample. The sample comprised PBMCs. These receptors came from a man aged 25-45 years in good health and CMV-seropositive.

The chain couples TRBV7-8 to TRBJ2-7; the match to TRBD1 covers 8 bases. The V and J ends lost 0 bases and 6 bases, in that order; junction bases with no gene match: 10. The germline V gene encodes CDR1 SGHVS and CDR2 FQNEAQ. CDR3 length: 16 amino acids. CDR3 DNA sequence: TGTGCCAGCAGCTTAGCCCGGCAGGGGGCGCTTAGCGAGCAGTACTTC. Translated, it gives CASSLARQGALSEQYF.

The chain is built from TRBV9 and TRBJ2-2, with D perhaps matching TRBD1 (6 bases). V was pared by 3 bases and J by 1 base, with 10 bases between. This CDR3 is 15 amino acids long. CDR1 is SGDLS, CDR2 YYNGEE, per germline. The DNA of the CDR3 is TGTGCCAGCAGCGCGGGGACACTGAACACCGGGGAGCTGTTTTTT. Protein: CASSAGTLNTGELFF.

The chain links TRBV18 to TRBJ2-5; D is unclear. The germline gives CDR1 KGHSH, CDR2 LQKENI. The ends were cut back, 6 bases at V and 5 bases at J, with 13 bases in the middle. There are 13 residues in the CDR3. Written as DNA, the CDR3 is TGTGCCAGCTCGCTCCAACAGATGGAGACCCAGTACTTC. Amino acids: CASSLQQMETQYF.

The chain's CDR3 is CATSRQTGNTEAFF. In DNA, the CDR3 is TGTGCCACCAGCAGGCAGACAGGGAACACTGAAGCTTTCTTT. V and J are TRBV15 and TRBJ1-1; D is perhaps TRBD1 (6 bases). The CDR3 extends over 14 amino acids. Trimming removed 3 bases from V and 1 base from J, with 9 bases in between. Per germline, CDR1 LNHNV and CDR2 YYDKDF (reference sequence).

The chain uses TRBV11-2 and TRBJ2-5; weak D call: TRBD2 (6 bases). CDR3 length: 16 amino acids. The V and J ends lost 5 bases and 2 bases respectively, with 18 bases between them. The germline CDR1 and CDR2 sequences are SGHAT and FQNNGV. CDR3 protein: CASSRGLSGPQETQYF. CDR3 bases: TGTGCCAGCAGCCGGGGACTTTCCGGCCCGCAAGAGACCCAGTACTTC.

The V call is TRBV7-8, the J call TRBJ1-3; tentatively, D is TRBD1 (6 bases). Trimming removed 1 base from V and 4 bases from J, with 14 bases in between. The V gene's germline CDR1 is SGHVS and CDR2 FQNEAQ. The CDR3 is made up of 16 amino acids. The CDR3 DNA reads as TGTGCCAGCAGCTTAGGCTCGGCAGGGGTCGGAAACACCATATATTTT. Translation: CASSLGSAGVGNTIYF.

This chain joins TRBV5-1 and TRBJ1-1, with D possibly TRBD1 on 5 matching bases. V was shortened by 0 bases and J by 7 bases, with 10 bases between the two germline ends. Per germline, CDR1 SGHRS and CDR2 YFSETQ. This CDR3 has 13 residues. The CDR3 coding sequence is TGCGCCAGCAGCTTGGCCGCGGGGGGTGAAGCTTTCTTT. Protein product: CASSLAAGGEAFF.

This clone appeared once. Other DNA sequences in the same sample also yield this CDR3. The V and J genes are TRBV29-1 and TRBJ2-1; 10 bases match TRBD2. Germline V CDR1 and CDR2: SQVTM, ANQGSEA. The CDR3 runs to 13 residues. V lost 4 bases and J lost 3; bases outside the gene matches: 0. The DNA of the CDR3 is TGCAGCGTTGGGACTAGCGGCTACAATGAGCAGTTCTTC. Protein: CSVGTSGYNEQFF.

The CDR3 is CASSFRDRDSYGYTF. In DNA, the CDR3 is TGTGCCAGCAGCTTCCGGGACAGAGATAGCTATGGCTACACCTTC. V is TRBV5-6 and J is TRBJ1-2; 7 bases fit TRBD1. Germline CDR1 is SGHDT and CDR2 is YYEEEE. The CDR3 is made up of 15 amino acids. V dropped 2 bases and J dropped 4; count of bases not matched to a gene: 8.

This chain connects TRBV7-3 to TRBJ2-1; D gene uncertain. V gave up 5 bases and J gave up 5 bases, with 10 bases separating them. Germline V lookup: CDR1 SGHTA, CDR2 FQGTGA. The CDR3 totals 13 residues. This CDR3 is CASSPVGDNEQFF. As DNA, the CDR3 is TGTGCCAGCAGCCCCGTGGGCGACAATGAGCAGTTCTTC. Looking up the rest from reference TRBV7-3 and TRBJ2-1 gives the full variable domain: GAGVSQTPSNKVTEKGKYVELRCDPISGHTALYWYRQSLGQGPEFLIYFQGTGAADDSGLPNDRFFAVRPEGSVSTLKIQRTERGDSAVYLCASSPVGDNEQFFGPGTRLTVL.

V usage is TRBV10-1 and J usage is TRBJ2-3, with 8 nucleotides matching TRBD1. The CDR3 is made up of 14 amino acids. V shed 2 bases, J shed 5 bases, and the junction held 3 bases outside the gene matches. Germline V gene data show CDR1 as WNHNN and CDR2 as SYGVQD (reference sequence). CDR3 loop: CASSEVTGGDTQYF. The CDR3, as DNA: TGCGCCAGCAGTGAGGTTACAGGGGGAGATACGCAGTATTTT.